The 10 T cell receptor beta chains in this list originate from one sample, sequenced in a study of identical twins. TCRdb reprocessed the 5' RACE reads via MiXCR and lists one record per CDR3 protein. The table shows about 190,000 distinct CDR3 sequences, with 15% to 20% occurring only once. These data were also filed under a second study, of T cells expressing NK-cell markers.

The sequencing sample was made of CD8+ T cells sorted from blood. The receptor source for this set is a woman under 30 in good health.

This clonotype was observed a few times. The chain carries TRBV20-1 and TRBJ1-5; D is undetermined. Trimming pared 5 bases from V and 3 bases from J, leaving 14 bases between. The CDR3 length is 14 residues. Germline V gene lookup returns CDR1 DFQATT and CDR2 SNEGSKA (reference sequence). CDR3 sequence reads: CSAGPEPFNQPQHF. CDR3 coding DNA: TGCAGTGCTGGCCCCGAGCCCTTCAATCAGCCCCAGCATTTT.

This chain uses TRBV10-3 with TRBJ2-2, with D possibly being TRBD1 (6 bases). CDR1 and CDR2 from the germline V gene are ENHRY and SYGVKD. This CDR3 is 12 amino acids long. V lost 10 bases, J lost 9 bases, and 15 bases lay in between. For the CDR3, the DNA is TGTGCCACCTGGACAGTTAGTCGGGAGCTGTTTTTT. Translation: CATWTVSRELFF.

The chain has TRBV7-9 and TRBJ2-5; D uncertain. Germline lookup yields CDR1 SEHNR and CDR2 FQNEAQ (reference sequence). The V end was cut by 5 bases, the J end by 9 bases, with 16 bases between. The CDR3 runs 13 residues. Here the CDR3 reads CASSDPLTYAQYF. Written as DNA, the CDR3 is TGTGCCAGCAGCGACCCCTTAACTTATGCCCAGTACTTC.

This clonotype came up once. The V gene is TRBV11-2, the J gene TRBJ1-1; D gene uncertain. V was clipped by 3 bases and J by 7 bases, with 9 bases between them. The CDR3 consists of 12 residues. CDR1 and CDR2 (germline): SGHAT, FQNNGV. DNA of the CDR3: TGTGCCAGCAGCTTCGACGGGATTGAAGCTTTCTTT. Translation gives CASSFDGIEAFF.

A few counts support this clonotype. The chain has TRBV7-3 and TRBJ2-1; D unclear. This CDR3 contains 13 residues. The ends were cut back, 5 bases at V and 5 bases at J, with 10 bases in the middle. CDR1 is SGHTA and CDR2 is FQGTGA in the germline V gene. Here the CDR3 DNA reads TGTGCCAGCAGCGATCCGACCAACAATGAGCAGTTCTTC. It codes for CASSDPTNNEQFF. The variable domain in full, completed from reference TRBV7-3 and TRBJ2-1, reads GAGVSQTPSNKVTEKGKYVELRCDPISGHTALYWYRQSLGQGPEFLIYFQGTGAADDSGLPNDRFFAVRPEGSVSTLKIQRTERGDSAVYLCASSDPTNNEQFFGPGTRLTVL.

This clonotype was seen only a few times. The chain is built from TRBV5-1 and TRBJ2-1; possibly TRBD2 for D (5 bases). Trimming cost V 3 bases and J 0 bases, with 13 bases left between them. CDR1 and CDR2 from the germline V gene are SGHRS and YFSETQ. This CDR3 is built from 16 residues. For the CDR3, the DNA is TGCGCCAGCAGCTCTTCGAGGGAGAGCTCCTACAATGAGCAGTTCTTC. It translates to CASSSSRESSYNEQFF.

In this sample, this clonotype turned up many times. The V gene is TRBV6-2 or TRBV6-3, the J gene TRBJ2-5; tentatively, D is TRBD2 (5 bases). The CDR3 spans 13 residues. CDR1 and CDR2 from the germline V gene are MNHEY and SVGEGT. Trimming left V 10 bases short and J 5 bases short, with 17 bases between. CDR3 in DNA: TGTGCCACCGCCGAACTAGTCGAGGAGACCCAGTACTTC. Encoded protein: CATAELVEETQYF.

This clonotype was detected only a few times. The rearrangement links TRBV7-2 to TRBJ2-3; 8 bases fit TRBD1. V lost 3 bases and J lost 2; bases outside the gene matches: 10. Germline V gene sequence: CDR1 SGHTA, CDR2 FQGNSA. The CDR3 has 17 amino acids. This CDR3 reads CASSFLTGAPPTDTQYF. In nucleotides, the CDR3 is TGTGCCAGCAGCTTCCTGACAGGGGCGCCCCCCACAGATACGCAGTATTTT.

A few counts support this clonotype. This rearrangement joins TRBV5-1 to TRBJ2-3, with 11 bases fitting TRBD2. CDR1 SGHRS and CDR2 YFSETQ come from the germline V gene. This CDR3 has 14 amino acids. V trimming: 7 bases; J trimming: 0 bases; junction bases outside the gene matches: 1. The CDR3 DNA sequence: TGCGCCAGCTGGACTAGCGGGAGCACAGATACGCAGTATTTT. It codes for CASWTSGSTDTQYF.

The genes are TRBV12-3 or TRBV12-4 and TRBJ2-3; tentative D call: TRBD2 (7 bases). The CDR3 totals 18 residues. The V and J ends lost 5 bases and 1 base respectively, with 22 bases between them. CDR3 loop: CASSLLGGGLIRTDTQYF. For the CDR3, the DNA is TGTGCCAGCAGTCTACTAGGGGGGGGGCTTATCCGCACAGATACGCAGTATTTT.